The 4 T cell receptor beta chains presented below share a single source sample, sequenced in a study of PD-1 blockade in classical Hodgkin lymphoma. Noted time point: cycle 4 day 1 (C4D1), after five to seven weeks of nivolumab. Every patient had relapsed following autologous stem cell transplantation, and cohorts differed in brentuximab vedotin exposure. The method was immunoSEQ multiplex PCR; TCRdb's version includes in-frame clones alone and lacks a portion of them. Here the sample spans some 93,000 clones, about 83% being singletons. This specimen consisted of peripheral blood mononuclear cells (PBMCs), obtained before the fourth cycle of nivolumab. These TCRs come from a human donor with classical Hodgkin lymphoma.

The count of this clone is one. The chain combines TRBV4-1 with TRBJ2-1; D gene unclear. Trimming removed 0 bases at V and 9 bases at J, with 9 bases between. This CDR3 is built from 13 residues. The germline V gene encodes CDR1 MGHRA and CDR2 YSYEKL. The CDR3 DNA reads as TGCGCCAGCAGCCAAGAAGGGCGCTTTGAGCAGTTCTTC. This codes for CASSQEGRFEQFF.

This clone was seen a handful of times. The gene calls are TRBV7-9 and TRBJ1-3, with D tentatively TRBD1 (5 bases). CDR1 and CDR2 from the germline V gene are SEHNR and FQNEAQ (reference sequence). V gave up 5 bases and J gave up 2 bases, with 19 bases separating them. The CDR3 contains 17 residues. This CDR3 is CASSRPTTTETGNTIYF. CDR3 DNA sequence: TGTGCCAGCAGCCGGCCCACCACGACAGAGACTGGAAACACCATATATTTT. Together with reference TRBV7-9 and TRBJ1-3, the CDR3 gives the full variable domain: DTGVSQNPRHKITKRGQNVTFRCDPISEHNRLYWYRQTLGQGPEFLTYFQNEAQLEKSRLLSDRFSAERPKGSFSTLEIQRTEQGDSAMYLCASSRPTTTETGNTIYFGEGSWLTVV.

The chain combines TRBV5-1 with TRBJ1-1, with D possibly TRBD1 on 5 matching bases. V lost 0 bases to trimming and J lost 3 bases, with 9 bases between them. The germline V gene has CDR1 SGHRS and CDR2 YFSETQ. This CDR3 is 14 amino acids long. CDR3 sequence (DNA): TGCGCCAGCAGCTTGGCAGGGTGGGACACTGAAGCTTTCTTT. Translation gives CASSLAGWDTEAFF. Drawing the rest from reference TRBV5-1 and TRBJ1-1, the complete variable domain is KAGVTQTPRYLIKTRGQQVTLSCSPISGHRSVSWYQQTPGQGLQFLFEYFSETQRNKGNFPGRFSGRQFSNSRSEMNVSTLELGDSALYLCASSLAGWDTEAFFGQGTRLTVV.

The chain couples TRBV29-1 to TRBJ2-2, with 7 bases that match TRBD2. The CDR3 is made up of 14 amino acids. Germline CDR1 and CDR2: SQVTM and ANQGSEA. Trimming removed 4 bases from V and 2 bases from J; junction bases left unmatched: 4. The CDR3 nucleotides are TGCAGCGTTGGCTCTAGCGGTAACACCGGGGAGCTGTTTTTT. This gives the protein CSVGSSGNTGELFF.